The clone carrying this TCR beta chain was observed many times. The antigen remains undetermined. Donors with ophthalmopathy: moderate-to-severe activity, CAS ≥3, NOSPECS ≥4, duration under 3 months. The entry originates in a study of Graves' ophthalmopathy and Graves' hyperthyroidism. Germline loops: CDR1 MRHNA, CDR2 SNTAGT. The CDR3 runs to 13 residues. Trimming cost V 3 bases and J 3 bases; bases outside gene matches: 2. Whole-study findings and limits: With a specificity of 72.22% and a sensitivity of 60% to 71%, the model predicted ophthalmopathy progression.

Amplification of TCR beta CDR3 regions used RNA transcripts. RT-PCR in the first round used HTBI primers; a second-round multiplex PCR followed. TCRdb reprocessed the multiplex PCR reads via MiXCR and lists one record per CDR3 protein. This sample has about 370,000 distinct CDR3 sequences, with 15% to 20% found just once. The sequence was collected from a woman between 18 and 29 years old with Graves' ophthalmopathy. The source material was peripheral blood. The chain carries TRBV6-4 and TRBJ2-7; 7 nucleotides align to TRBD2. This CDR3 is CASSEREGYEQYF. Written as DNA, the CDR3 is TGTGCCAGCAGTGAAAGGGAGGGCTACGAGCAGTACTTC.